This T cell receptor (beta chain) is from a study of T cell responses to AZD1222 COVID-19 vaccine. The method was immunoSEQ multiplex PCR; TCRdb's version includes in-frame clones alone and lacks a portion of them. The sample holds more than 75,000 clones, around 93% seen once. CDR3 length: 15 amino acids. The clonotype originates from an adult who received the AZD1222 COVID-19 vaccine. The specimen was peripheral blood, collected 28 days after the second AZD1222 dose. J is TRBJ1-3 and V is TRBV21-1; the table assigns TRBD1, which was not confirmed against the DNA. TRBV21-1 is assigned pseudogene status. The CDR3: CASSNEAGGFNTIYF. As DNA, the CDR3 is TGTGCCAGCAGCAATGAGGCAGGGGGCTTCAACACCATATATTTT.